This TCR beta chain was obtained from a study of cytomegalovirus exposure and HLA in healthy donors. The PCR ran on 60 Vbeta and 13 Jbeta primers. The repertoire was sequenced with immunoSEQ multiplex PCR; TCRdb's copy has only in-frame clones and lacks some. This sample has about 210,000 clones; around 80% occur once, and the top ten carry about 0.47%. This CDR3 spans 14 amino acids. Germline V gene lookup returns CDR1 LNHDA and CDR2 SQIVND (reference sequence). V was clipped by 5 bases and J by 8 bases; unmatched bases: 9. The chain links TRBV19 to TRBJ2-1, with 7 bases lining up with TRBD2. This receptor was identified in a boy aged 5 to 17 in good health and CMV-seronegative. Specimen: PBMCs. This chain's CDR3 is CASSPMTSSYEQFF. Written as DNA, the CDR3 is TGTGCCAGTAGTCCCATGACTAGCTCGTATGAGCAGTTCTTC. The entire variable domain, with the rest obtained from reference TRBV19 and TRBJ2-1, is as follows: DGGITQSPKYLFRKEGQNVTLSCEQNLNHDAMYWYRQDPGQGLRLIYYSQIVNDFQKGDIAEGYSVSREKKESFPLTVTSAQKNPTAFYLCASSPMTSSYEQFFGPGTRLTVL.